This T cell receptor (beta chain) was retrieved from a study of blood T cell repertoires in COVID-19. Trimming removed 2 bases from V and 3 bases from J, with 7 bases in between. Per germline, CDR1 GTSNPN and CDR2 SVGIG (reference sequence). CDR3 size: 12 residues. Libraries were prepared by immunoSEQ multiplex PCR; TCRdb keeps only in-frame clonotypes and omits some of them. Of almost 70,000 clones in the sample, around 89% were seen once. This TCR derives from a woman aged 70-85 years with acute or convalescent COVID-19. The sequencing sample was made of peripheral blood. The J gene is TRBJ2-5, the V gene TRBV30; D is ambiguous. The CDR3 sequence is CAWSIREETQYF. The CDR3 DNA follows: TGTGCCTGGAGTATAAGAGAAGAGACCCAGTACTTC.